Each of the 7 T cell receptor beta chains below was sequenced from the same sample in a study of T cells during gluten challenge in celiac disease. Each cell's paired alpha and beta chains came from three nested multiplex PCRs covering all V genes. TCRdb re-called the single-cell sequencing reads with MiXCR, one entry per CDR3 protein. Of over a hundred distinct CDR3 sequences listed, 45% to 60% are singletons. The sequences come from gluten-specific CD4+ T cells sorted from the duodenum using tetramers, collected at baseline or on day 14 of gluten challenge (not recorded which). The source is a female donor with celiac disease.

This sequence joins TRBV29-1 and TRBJ2-1; 13 positions agree with TRBD2. This CDR3 is 17 amino acids long. V lost 4 bases, J lost 5 bases, and 11 bases stayed unmatched. CDR1 and CDR2 from the germline V gene are SQVTM and ANQGSEA. This chain's CDR3 is CSVVTLAGGPGDNEQFF. The DNA of the CDR3 is TGCAGCGTTGTAACACTAGCGGGAGGGCCAGGGGACAATGAGCAGTTCTTC.

This chain connects TRBV29-1 to TRBJ1-1, with D unclear. The V and J ends lost 4 bases and 3 bases respectively, with 12 bases between them. This CDR3 region has 13 residues. Germline CDR1 SQVTM, CDR2 ANQGSEA. The CDR3 region has the DNA TGCAGCGTTGCCCTCAGTAGTGACACTGAAGCTTTCTTT. Translating gives CSVALSSDTEAFF.

In its sample, this clonotype ranks as hyperexpanded. This sequence joins TRBV6-5 and TRBJ1-2; D is uncertain. This CDR3 contains 16 residues. Germline V gene data show CDR1 as MNHEY and CDR2 as SVGAGI. Trimming removed 2 bases at V and 3 bases at J, with 16 bases between. CDR3 DNA: TGTGCCAGCAGTTACCGTACCTCAGGCGTCCACTATGGCTACACCTTC. This gives the protein CASSYRTSGVHYGYTF.

This clonotype is medium-sized (0.01 to 0.1%) in the sample. The V and J genes are TRBV4-3 and TRBJ2-1; 11 nucleotides match TRBD2. CDR1 LGHNA and CDR2 YSLEER come from the germline V gene. With 3 bases clipped from V and 3 bases from J, the junction kept 4 bases outside the gene matches. This CDR3 has 16 amino acids. The CDR3 bases are TGCGCCAGCAGCCACCTACTAGCGGGGGACTACAATGAGCAGTTCTTC. Translating it yields CASSHLLAGDYNEQFF.

The chain employs TRBV30 and TRBJ1-6; TRBD1 might be the D (5 bases). V was pared by 0 bases and J by 6 bases, with 9 bases between. The CDR3 extends over 14 amino acids. Germline lookup yields CDR1 GTSNPN and CDR2 SVGIG (reference sequence). CDR3 residues: CAWSVFDSNSPLHF. In nucleotides, the CDR3 is TGTGCCTGGAGTGTTTTTGACAGTAATTCACCCCTCCACTTT.

There are a few counts of this clonotype. The chain uses TRBV9 and TRBJ1-1, with D unresolved. The CDR3 spans 15 residues. V lost 0 bases to trimming and J lost 2 bases, with 11 bases between them. The germline V gene has CDR1 SGDLS and CDR2 YYNGEE. In nucleotides, the CDR3 is TGTGCCAGCAGCGTAGGGGCAGAAGGAAACACTGAAGCTTTCTTT. Translating it yields CASSVGAEGNTEAFF.

The chain links TRBV6-1 to TRBJ2-5, with D tentatively TRBD2 (6 bases). Germline assignment: CDR1 MNHNS and CDR2 SASEGT. CDR3 length equals 15 residues. The V and J ends lost 4 bases and 4 bases respectively, with 16 bases between them. The CDR3 spells CASSATGVLGETQYF. In nucleotides, the CDR3 is TGTGCCAGCAGTGCCACGGGGGTCTTGGGAGAGACCCAGTACTTC.